This T cell receptor beta chain comes out of a study of glioma-infiltrating T cells after dendritic cell vaccination. Turning to the study itself: Monocyte-derived dendritic cells, cultured 7 to 8 days with IL-4 and GM-CSF, were pulsed with autologous tumor lysate. Dendritic cell vaccine was injected intradermally three times, biweekly.

V lost 5 bases and J lost 1; bases outside the gene matches: 14. The CDR3 runs to 18 residues. The germline gives CDR1 KGHSH, CDR2 LQKENI. The primer mix had 60 V beta and 13 J beta primers. Sequenced by immunoSEQ multiplex PCR; TCRdb stores in-frame clones only, minus some. Of around 90,000 clones listed, roughly 83% are singletons. No glioblastoma patient carried an isocitrate dehydrogenase mutation. The V gene is TRBV18, the J gene TRBJ1-5; 7 positions match TRBD1. The material was blood, obtained before dendritic cell vaccination. This TCR derives from a human donor with glioblastoma. CDR3 protein: CASSAIGGTVASNQPQHF. Written as DNA, the CDR3 is TGTGCCAGCTCAGCGATAGGGGGGACAGTAGCAAGCAATCAGCCCCAGCATTTT.